Here is one TCR beta chain with its context. The table came from immunoSEQ multiplex PCR; TCRdb's copy has only in-frame clones and leaves some out. The sample carries 280,000 or so clones, 85% to 90% recorded once. Participants came from about 23 US areas, aged about 18 to 90 years. This sample is part of a study of blood T cell repertoires in COVID-19. Background on the study: Specimens from acute and convalescent COVID-19 originated in the United States, Italy and Spain. Sources were T cells, B-cell-depleted T cells, or PBMCs; the material itself was cDNA or gDNA.

The CDR3 runs 15 residues. The germline V gene encodes CDR1 SNHLY and CDR2 FYNNEI. The germline V and J ends were trimmed by 4 bases and 0 bases, with 10 bases remaining between them. The chain couples TRBV2 to TRBJ1-5; D might be TRBD1 (5 bases). This TCR derives from a woman aged 18-30 years with acute COVID-19. Source material: PBMCs or T cells enriched from blood (not recorded which). The CDR3 is CASSARQTSNQPQHF. CDR3 sequence (DNA): TGTGCCAGCAGTGCACGACAGACTAGCAATCAGCCCCAGCATTTT.